The rows below give T cell receptor beta chains drawn from one sample of a study of blood T cell repertoires in COVID-19. Generated by immunoSEQ multiplex PCR, the TCRdb table keeps only in-frame clones and is missing some. Of 30,000 or so clones detected, 83% appear once; the ten largest clones hold about 3.9%. The specimen was peripheral blood. The origin of the receptors is a man aged 45-60 years with acute or convalescent COVID-19. Both conserved end residues are part of each CDR3. Each record gives: V gene, J gene, CDR3 length, D gene, clone size, CDR3 protein, CDR3 DNA. D genes are given only for firm matches. Rows give clone size only sometimes, using once, few, many, or a class for an expanded clone.

v_gene: TRBV6-5
j_gene: TRBJ1-3
len: 16
d_gene: NA
abundance: NA
CDR3aa: CASSYSQGYGGNTIYF
CDR3nt: TGTGCCAGCAGTTACTCTCAGGGGTACGGAGGAAACACCATATATTTT

v_gene: TRBV5-5
j_gene: TRBJ2-7
len: 15
d_gene: NA
abundance: NA
CDR3aa: CASSLGGRETYEQYF
CDR3nt: TGTGCCAGCAGCTTGGGGGGTAGGGAGACCTACGAGCAGTACTTC

v_gene: TRBV9
j_gene: TRBJ2-7
len: 16
d_gene: TRBD2
abundance: NA
CDR3aa: CASSPRAGSSPYEQYF
CDR3nt: TGTGCCAGCAGCCCGAGAGCGGGATCTTCCCCTTACGAGCAGTACTTC

v_gene: TRBV7-8
j_gene: TRBJ2-1
len: 15
d_gene: NA
abundance: NA
CDR3aa: CASSSQGTPYNEQFF
CDR3nt: TGTGCCAGCAGCTCTCAGGGGACCCCCTACAATGAGCAGTTCTTC

v_gene: TRBV6-1
j_gene: TRBJ1-1
len: 14
d_gene: NA
abundance: NA
CDR3aa: CASSDSDRYTEAFF
CDR3nt: TGTGCCAGCAGTGACTCGGACAGATACACTGAAGCTTTCTTT

v_gene: TRBV5-1
j_gene: TRBJ1-2
len: 16
d_gene: NA
abundance: NA
CDR3aa: CASSLGPGEGSDGYTF
CDR3nt: TGCGCCAGCAGCTTGGGCCCAGGGGAGGGGAGTGATGGCTACACCTTC

v_gene: TRBV10-3
j_gene: TRBJ1-2
len: 13
d_gene: NA
abundance: NA
CDR3aa: CAISEKNGYGYTF
CDR3nt: TGTGCCATCAGTGAGAAGAACGGCTATGGCTACACCTTC

v_gene: TRBV27
j_gene: TRBJ2-3
len: 16
d_gene: TRBD2
abundance: NA
CDR3aa: CASSTLASGSTDTQYF
CDR3nt: TGTGCCAGCAGTACCTTGGCAAGCGGGAGTACAGATACGCAGTATTTT

v_gene: TRBV19
j_gene: TRBJ2-2
len: 15
d_gene: TRBD2
abundance: NA
CDR3aa: CASRGLASGTGELFF
CDR3nt: TGTGCCAGTAGGGGACTAGCGTCGGGCACCGGGGAGCTGTTTTTT

v_gene: TRBV10-3
j_gene: TRBJ1-1
len: 16
d_gene: TRBD1
abundance: NA
CDR3aa: CAISESGQTMNTEAFF
CDR3nt: TGTGCCATCAGTGAGTCGGGACAGACCATGAACACTGAAGCTTTCTTT

v_gene: TRBV12-3/TRBV12-4
j_gene: TRBJ2-1
len: 12
d_gene: NA
abundance: NA
CDR3aa: CASSLNGNEQFF
CDR3nt: TGTGCCAGCAGTTTAAACGGGAATGAGCAGTTCTTC

v_gene: TRBV5-4
j_gene: TRBJ2-7
len: 13
d_gene: NA
abundance: NA
CDR3aa: CASSLAGFNEQYF
CDR3nt: TGTGCCAGCAGCTTGGCCGGGTTTAACGAGCAGTACTTC

v_gene: TRBV29-1
j_gene: TRBJ2-3
len: 15
d_gene: TRBD2
abundance: NA
CDR3aa: CSVEGGTTRPDTQYF
CDR3nt: TGCAGCGTTGAAGGCGGGACTACCCGGCCAGATACGCAGTATTTT

v_gene: TRBV6-6
j_gene: TRBJ1-5
len: 15
d_gene: TRBD1
abundance: NA
CDR3aa: CASSYSSDRGQPQHF
CDR3nt: TGTGCCAGCAGTTACTCGTCAGACAGGGGTCAGCCCCAGCATTTT

v_gene: TRBV7-8
j_gene: TRBJ1-6
len: 13
d_gene: NA
abundance: once
CDR3aa: CASDDGWNSPLHF
CDR3nt: TGTGCCAGCGATGACGGGTGGAATTCACCCCTCCACTTT

v_gene: TRBV5-6
j_gene: TRBJ2-7
len: 13
d_gene: NA
abundance: NA
CDR3aa: CASMTRLNHEQYF
CDR3nt: TGTGCCAGCATGACTAGACTGAACCACGAGCAGTACTTC

v_gene: TRBV24-1
j_gene: TRBJ1-6
len: 13
d_gene: NA
abundance: NA
CDR3aa: CATRDRYNSPLHF
CDR3nt: TGTGCCACCAGGGACAGATATAATTCACCCCTCCACTTT

v_gene: TRBV5-1
j_gene: TRBJ2-7
len: 13
d_gene: NA
abundance: NA
CDR3aa: CASSPRWNYEQYF
CDR3nt: TGCGCCAGCAGCCCGCGGTGGAACTACGAGCAGTACTTC

v_gene: TRBV5-1
j_gene: TRBJ1-1
len: 14
d_gene: NA
abundance: NA
CDR3aa: CASSLRQGNTEAFF
CDR3nt: TGCGCCAGCAGCTTGCGGCAGGGGAACACTGAAGCTTTCTTT

v_gene: TRBV3-1/TRBV3-2
j_gene: TRBJ2-3
len: 14
d_gene: TRBD1
abundance: NA
CDR3aa: CASSQTGGTDTQYF
CDR3nt: TGTGCCAGCAGCCAAACAGGGGGCACAGATACGCAGTATTTT

v_gene: TRBV7-9
j_gene: TRBJ1-5
len: 13
d_gene: NA
abundance: NA
CDR3aa: CASSLATDQPQHF
CDR3nt: TGTGCCAGCAGCTTAGCGACAGATCAGCCCCAGCATTTT

v_gene: TRBV7-3
j_gene: TRBJ2-1
len: 13
d_gene: NA
abundance: NA
CDR3aa: CASSGTQADEQFF
CDR3nt: TGTGCCAGCAGCGGGACTCAGGCCGATGAGCAGTTCTTC

v_gene: TRBV6-1
j_gene: TRBJ1-5
len: 15
d_gene: TRBD1
abundance: NA
CDR3aa: CASSEDGRGHQPQHF
CDR3nt: TGTGCCAGCAGTGAAGACGGGAGGGGGCATCAGCCCCAGCATTTT

v_gene: TRBV3-1/TRBV3-2
j_gene: TRBJ1-5
len: 19
d_gene: TRBD1
abundance: NA
CDR3aa: CASSQGWGTGGGSEQPQHF
CDR3nt: TGTGCCAGCAGCCAAGGGTGGGGGACAGGGGGCGGATCAGAACAGCCCCAGCATTTT

v_gene: TRBV27
j_gene: TRBJ1-2
len: 13
d_gene: TRBD1
abundance: few
CDR3aa: CASSFQGAYGYTF
CDR3nt: TGTGCCAGCAGTTTCCAGGGGGCCTATGGCTACACCTTC

v_gene: TRBV7-9
j_gene: TRBJ2-1
len: 16
d_gene: TRBD2
abundance: NA
CDR3aa: CASSLARVAGLLEQFF
CDR3nt: TGTGCCAGCAGCTTAGCGCGGGTAGCGGGGCTCTTAGAGCAGTTCTTC

v_gene: TRBV6-5
j_gene: TRBJ1-2
len: 13
d_gene: NA
abundance: NA
CDR3aa: CASGTGLSFGYTF
CDR3nt: TGTGCCAGCGGAACAGGGTTGTCGTTTGGCTACACCTTC

v_gene: TRBV5-4
j_gene: TRBJ1-2
len: 13
d_gene: NA
abundance: NA
CDR3aa: CASSLDTNYGYTF
CDR3nt: TGTGCCAGCAGCTTGGATACTAACTATGGCTACACCTTC

v_gene: TRBV7-6
j_gene: TRBJ1-1
len: 16
d_gene: NA
abundance: few
CDR3aa: CASSLASPRANTEAFF
CDR3nt: TGTGCCAGCAGCTTAGCTTCCCCCAGGGCGAACACTGAAGCTTTCTTT

v_gene: TRBV3-1/TRBV3-2
j_gene: TRBJ2-7
len: 16
d_gene: TRBD2
abundance: NA
CDR3aa: CASSQASLAGGYEQYF
CDR3nt: TGTGCCAGCAGCCAAGCGAGCCTAGCGGGAGGCTACGAGCAGTACTTC

v_gene: TRBV5-1
j_gene: TRBJ2-3
len: 15
d_gene: NA
abundance: NA
CDR3aa: CASSFVASGTDTQYF
CDR3nt: TGCGCCAGCAGCTTTGTGGCTAGCGGCACAGATACGCAGTATTTT

v_gene: TRBV5-1
j_gene: TRBJ1-5
len: 13
d_gene: NA
abundance: NA
CDR3aa: CASSFPPREPQHF
CDR3nt: TGCGCCAGCAGCTTCCCTCCCCGGGAGCCCCAGCATTTT

v_gene: TRBV11-2
j_gene: TRBJ1-1
len: 15
d_gene: TRBD1
abundance: once
CDR3aa: CASSSAWTGRTEAFF
CDR3nt: TGTGCCAGCAGCTCAGCTTGGACAGGGCGAACTGAAGCTTTCTTT

v_gene: TRBV5-1
j_gene: TRBJ2-4
len: 14
d_gene: NA
abundance: NA
CDR3aa: CASSLGSNPNIQYF
CDR3nt: TGCGCCAGCAGCTTGGGTTCAAATCCCAACATTCAGTACTTC

v_gene: TRBV25-1
j_gene: TRBJ1-2
len: 14
d_gene: TRBD1
abundance: NA
CDR3aa: CASSESDRVAGYTF
CDR3nt: TGTGCCAGCAGTGAATCCGACAGGGTGGCTGGCTACACCTTC

v_gene: TRBV11-1
j_gene: TRBJ1-1
len: 13
d_gene: NA
abundance: NA
CDR3aa: CASSLGTAAEAFF
CDR3nt: TGTGCCAGCAGCTTAGGGACAGCCGCTGAAGCTTTCTTT

v_gene: TRBV7-9
j_gene: TRBJ2-3
len: 19
d_gene: NA
abundance: NA
CDR3aa: CASSLAPGRRDPSTDTQYF
CDR3nt: TGTGCCAGCAGCTTAGCTCCAGGCAGACGGGATCCTAGCACAGATACGCAGTATTTT

v_gene: TRBV27
j_gene: TRBJ2-7
len: 14
d_gene: NA
abundance: large
CDR3aa: CASSSGQMGFEQYF
CDR3nt: TGTGCCAGCAGTTCCGGACAAATGGGGTTCGAGCAGTACTTC

v_gene: TRBV6-5
j_gene: TRBJ2-7
len: 13
d_gene: NA
abundance: once
CDR3aa: CASMSSERYEQYF
CDR3nt: TGTGCCAGCATGTCTAGCGAAAGGTACGAGCAGTACTTC

v_gene: TRBV7-8
j_gene: TRBJ1-1
len: 13
d_gene: NA
abundance: NA
CDR3aa: CASSLGVETEAFF
CDR3nt: TGTGCCAGCAGCTTAGGGGTGGAGACTGAAGCTTTCTTT

v_gene: TRBV11-2
j_gene: TRBJ2-2
len: 16
d_gene: TRBD2
abundance: NA
CDR3aa: CASNYLAGVFTGELFF
CDR3nt: TGTGCCAGCAACTACCTAGCGGGAGTGTTCACCGGGGAGCTGTTTTTT

v_gene: TRBV7-9
j_gene: TRBJ1-1
len: 16
d_gene: NA
abundance: once
CDR3aa: CASSLVAGVMNTEAFF
CDR3nt: TGTGCCAGCAGCTTAGTGGCAGGGGTCATGAACACTGAAGCTTTCTTT

v_gene: TRBV2
j_gene: TRBJ1-2
len: 15
d_gene: NA
abundance: NA
CDR3aa: CASSDYGTKDYGYTF
CDR3nt: TGTGCCAGCAGTGATTACGGGACTAAGGACTATGGCTACACCTTC

v_gene: TRBV7-2
j_gene: TRBJ1-2
len: 14
d_gene: TRBD1
abundance: once
CDR3aa: CASSFSKGAYGYTF
CDR3nt: TGTGCCAGCAGCTTTTCTAAGGGGGCGTATGGCTACACCTTC

v_gene: TRBV2
j_gene: TRBJ2-3
len: 15
d_gene: TRBD2
abundance: NA
CDR3aa: CASSVVSGLEDTQYF
CDR3nt: TGTGCCAGCAGTGTAGTTAGCGGGCTAGAGGATACGCAGTATTTT